This T cell receptor (beta chain) originates from a study of blood T cell repertoires in COVID-19. Across the study: Some COVID-19 samples were acute and others convalescent; all came from the United States, Italy and Spain. T cells, B-cell-depleted T cells, or PBMCs provided the cDNA or gDNA that served as material.

The V gene's germline CDR1 is MNHEY and CDR2 SMNVEV (reference sequence). V lost 4 bases, J lost 7 bases, and 3 bases stayed unmatched. The CDR3 runs 14 residues. As for this clone: Other nucleotide sequences from this sample produce the same CDR3.

In the authors' methods: Estimation of nucleated cell counts relied on the amplification of reference gene primers. Only in-frame clones appear in the TCRdb table, and some are missing; sequencing was by immunoSEQ multiplex PCR. For V, J and clone size, that table is used; D and trimming come from the DNA. The sample yields approximately 150,000 clones, under 90% seen once. The material sequenced was peripheral blood. The sequence came from a man between 65 and 85 years old who had recovered from COVID-19. The V and J genes are TRBV27 and TRBJ1-4; 10 nucleotides match TRBD1. The CDR3 is CASSSGQGREKLFF. DNA for the CDR3: TGTGCCAGCAGTTCGGGACAGGGGCGTGAAAAACTGTTTTTT. The entire variable domain, with the rest obtained from reference TRBV27 and TRBJ1-4, is as follows: EAQVTQNPRYLITVTGKKLTVTCSQNMNHEYMSWYRQDPGLGLRQIYYSMNVEVTDKGDVPEGYKVSRKEKRNFPLILESPSPNQTSLYFCASSSGQGREKLFFGSGTQLSVL.